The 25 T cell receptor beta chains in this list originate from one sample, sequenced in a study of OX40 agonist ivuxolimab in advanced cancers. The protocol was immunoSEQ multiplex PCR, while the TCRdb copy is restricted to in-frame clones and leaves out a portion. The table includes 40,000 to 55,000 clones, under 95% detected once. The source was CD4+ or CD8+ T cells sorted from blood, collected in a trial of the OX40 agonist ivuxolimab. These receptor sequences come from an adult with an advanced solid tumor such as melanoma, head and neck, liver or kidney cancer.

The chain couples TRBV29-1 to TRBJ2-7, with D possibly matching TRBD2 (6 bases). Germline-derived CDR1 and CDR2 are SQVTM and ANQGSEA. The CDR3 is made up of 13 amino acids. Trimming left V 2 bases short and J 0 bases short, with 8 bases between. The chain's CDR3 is CSVEPGDSYEQYF. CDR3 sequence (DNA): TGCAGCGTTGAACCGGGGGACTCCTACGAGCAGTACTTC.

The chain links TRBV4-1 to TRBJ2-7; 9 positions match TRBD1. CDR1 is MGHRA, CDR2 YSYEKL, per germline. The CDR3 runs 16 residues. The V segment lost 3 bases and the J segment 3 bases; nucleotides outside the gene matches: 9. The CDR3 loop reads CASSQRFGTGIYEQYF. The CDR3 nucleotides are TGCGCCAGCAGCCAGAGATTCGGGACAGGGATCTACGAGCAGTACTTC.

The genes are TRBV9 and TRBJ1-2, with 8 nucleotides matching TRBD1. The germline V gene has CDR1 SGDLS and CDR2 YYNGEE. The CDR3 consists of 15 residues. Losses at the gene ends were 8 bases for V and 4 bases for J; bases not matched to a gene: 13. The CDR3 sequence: CASTSTGTGAYGYTF. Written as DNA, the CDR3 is TGTGCCAGTACCTCAACCGGGACAGGAGCCTATGGCTACACCTTC.

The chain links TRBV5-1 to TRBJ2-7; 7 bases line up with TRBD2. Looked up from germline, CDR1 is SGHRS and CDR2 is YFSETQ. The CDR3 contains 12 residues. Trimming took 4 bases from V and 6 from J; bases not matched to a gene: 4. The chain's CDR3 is CASSGDYVEQYF. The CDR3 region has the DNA TGCGCCAGCAGCGGGGACTACGTCGAGCAGTACTTC.

The CDR3 here is CASSLNRISPLHF. CDR3 bases: TGTGCCAGCAGTTTAAATCGAATATCACCCCTCCACTTT. The chain is built from TRBV27 and TRBJ1-6; D gene uncertain. The CDR3 spans 13 residues. Trimming removed 2 bases at V and 10 bases at J, with 9 bases between. Germline V gene lookup returns CDR1 MNHEY and CDR2 SMNVEV (reference sequence).

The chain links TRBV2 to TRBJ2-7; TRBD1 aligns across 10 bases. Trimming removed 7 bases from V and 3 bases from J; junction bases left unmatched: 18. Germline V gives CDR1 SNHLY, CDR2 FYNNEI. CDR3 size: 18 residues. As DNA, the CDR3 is TGTGCCAGCAACATTAAAAAGACAGGGGGCCAGGTTTACTACGAGCAGTACTTC. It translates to CASNIKKTGGQVYYEQYF.

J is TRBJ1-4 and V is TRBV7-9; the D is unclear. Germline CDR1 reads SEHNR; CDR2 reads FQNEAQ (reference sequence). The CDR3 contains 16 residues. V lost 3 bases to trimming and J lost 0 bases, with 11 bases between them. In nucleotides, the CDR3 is TGTGCCAGCAGCTTGGCGACCGGCCCAACTAATGAAAAACTGTTTTTT. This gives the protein CASSLATGPTNEKLFF. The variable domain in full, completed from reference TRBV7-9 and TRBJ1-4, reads DTGVSQNPRHKITKRGQNVTFRCDPISEHNRLYWYRQTLGQGPEFLTYFQNEAQLEKSRLLSDRFSAERPKGSFSTLEIQRTEQGDSAMYLCASSLATGPTNEKLFFGSGTQLSVL.

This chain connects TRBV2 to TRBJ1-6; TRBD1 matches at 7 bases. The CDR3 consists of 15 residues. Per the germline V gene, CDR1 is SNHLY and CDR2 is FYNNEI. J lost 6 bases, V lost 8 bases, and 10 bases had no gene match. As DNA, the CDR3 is TGTGCCAGCCGGATAGGGGGCTTGTTTAATTCACCCCTCCACTTT. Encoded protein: CASRIGGLFNSPLHF.

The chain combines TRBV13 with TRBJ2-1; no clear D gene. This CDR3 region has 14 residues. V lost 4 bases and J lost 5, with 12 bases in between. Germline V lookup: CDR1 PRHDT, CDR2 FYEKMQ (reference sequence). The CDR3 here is CASSSLVVNNEQFF. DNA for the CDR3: TGTGCCAGCAGCTCCCTGGTGGTGAACAATGAGCAGTTCTTC.

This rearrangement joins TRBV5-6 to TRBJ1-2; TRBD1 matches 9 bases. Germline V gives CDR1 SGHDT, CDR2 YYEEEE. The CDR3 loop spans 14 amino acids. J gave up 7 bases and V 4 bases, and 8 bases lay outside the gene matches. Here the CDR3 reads CASSPGQGMGGYTF. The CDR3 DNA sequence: TGTGCCAGCAGCCCCGGACAGGGGATGGGTGGCTACACCTTC.

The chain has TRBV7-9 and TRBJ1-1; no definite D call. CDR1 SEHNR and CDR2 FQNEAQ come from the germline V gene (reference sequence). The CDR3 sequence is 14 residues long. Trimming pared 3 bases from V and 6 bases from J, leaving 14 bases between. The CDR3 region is CASSFVGGLPEAFF. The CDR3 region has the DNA TGTGCCAGCAGCTTCGTGGGCGGGCTCCCTGAAGCTTTCTTT. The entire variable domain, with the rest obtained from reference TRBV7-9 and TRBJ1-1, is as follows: DTGVSQNPRHKITKRGQNVTFRCDPISEHNRLYWYRQTLGQGPEFLTYFQNEAQLEKSRLLSDRFSAERPKGSFSTLEIQRTEQGDSAMYLCASSFVGGLPEAFFGQGTRLTVV.

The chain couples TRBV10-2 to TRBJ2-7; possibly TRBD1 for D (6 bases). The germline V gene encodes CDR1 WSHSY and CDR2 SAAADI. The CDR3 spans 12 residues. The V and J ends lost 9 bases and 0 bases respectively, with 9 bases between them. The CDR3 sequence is CASGDTSYEQYF. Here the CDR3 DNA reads TGCGCCAGTGGGGACACCTCCTACGAGCAGTACTTC.

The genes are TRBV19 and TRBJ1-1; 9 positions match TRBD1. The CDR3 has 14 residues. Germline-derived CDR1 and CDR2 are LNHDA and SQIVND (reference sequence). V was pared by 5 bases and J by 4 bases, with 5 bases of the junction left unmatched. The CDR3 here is CASSLQGAFTEAFF. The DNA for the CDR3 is TGTGCCAGTAGTTTACAGGGGGCCTTCACTGAAGCTTTCTTT.

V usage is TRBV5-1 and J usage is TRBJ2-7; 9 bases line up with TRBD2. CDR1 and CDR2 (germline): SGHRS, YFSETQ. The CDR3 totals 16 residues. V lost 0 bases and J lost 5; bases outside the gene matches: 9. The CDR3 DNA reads TGCGCCAGCAGCTTGGAGGTAGCGGGAGTCGGCGACGAGCAGTACTTC. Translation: CASSLEVAGVGDEQYF.

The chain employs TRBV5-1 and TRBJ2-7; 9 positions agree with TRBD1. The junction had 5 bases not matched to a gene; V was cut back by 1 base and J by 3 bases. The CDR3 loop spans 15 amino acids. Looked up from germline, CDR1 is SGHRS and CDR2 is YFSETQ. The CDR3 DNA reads TGCGCCAGCAGCTTGACCGGGACAGGGTACTACGAGCAGTACTTC. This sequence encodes CASSLTGTGYYEQYF.

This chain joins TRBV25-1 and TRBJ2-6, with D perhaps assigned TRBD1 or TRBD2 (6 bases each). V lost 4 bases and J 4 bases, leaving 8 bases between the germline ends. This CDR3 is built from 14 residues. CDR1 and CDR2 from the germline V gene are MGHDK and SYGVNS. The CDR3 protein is CASSAGAGANVLTF. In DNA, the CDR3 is TGTGCCAGCAGTGCGGGGGCCGGGGCCAACGTCCTGACTTTC.

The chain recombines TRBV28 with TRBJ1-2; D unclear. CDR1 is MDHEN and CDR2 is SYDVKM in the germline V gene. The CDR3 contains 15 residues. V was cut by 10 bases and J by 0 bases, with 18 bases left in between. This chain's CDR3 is CATRSNLRANYGYTF. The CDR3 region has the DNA TGTGCCACCCGATCCAACCTAAGAGCTAACTATGGCTACACCTTC.

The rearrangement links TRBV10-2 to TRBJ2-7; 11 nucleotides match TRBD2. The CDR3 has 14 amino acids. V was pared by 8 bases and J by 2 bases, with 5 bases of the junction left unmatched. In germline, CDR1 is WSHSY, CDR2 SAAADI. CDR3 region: CASGTSGRTYEQYF. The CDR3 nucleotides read TGCGCCAGCGGGACTAGCGGCCGTACCTACGAGCAGTACTTC.

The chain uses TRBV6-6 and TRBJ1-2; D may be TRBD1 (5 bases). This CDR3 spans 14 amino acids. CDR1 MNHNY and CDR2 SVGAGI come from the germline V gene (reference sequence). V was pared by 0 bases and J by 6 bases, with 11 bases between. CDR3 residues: CASSYSPGWNGYTF. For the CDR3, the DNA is TGTGCCAGCAGTTACTCCCCAGGGTGGAATGGCTACACCTTC.

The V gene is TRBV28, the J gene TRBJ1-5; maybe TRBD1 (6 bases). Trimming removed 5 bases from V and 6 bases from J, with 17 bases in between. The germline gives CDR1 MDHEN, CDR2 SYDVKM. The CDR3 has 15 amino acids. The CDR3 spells CASSRGPGEGQPQHF. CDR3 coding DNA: TGTGCCAGCAGTCGAGGGCCAGGGGAAGGTCAGCCCCAGCATTTT.

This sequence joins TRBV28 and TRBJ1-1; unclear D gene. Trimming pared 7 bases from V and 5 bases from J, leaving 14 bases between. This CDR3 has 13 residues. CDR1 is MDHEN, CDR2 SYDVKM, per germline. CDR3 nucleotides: TGTGCCAGCATATACACTATGGGAACTGAAGCTTTCTTT. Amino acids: CASIYTMGTEAFF.

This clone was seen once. CDR3 sequence: CASRGQGGSEKLFF. CDR3 nucleotides: TGTGCCAGCAGGGGACAGGGGGGGAGTGAAAAACTGTTTTTT. The rearrangement uses TRBV6-5 and TRBJ1-4, with 11 bases fitting TRBD1. Germline assignment: CDR1 MNHEY and CDR2 SVGAGI. V trimming: 6 bases; J trimming: 7 bases; junction bases outside the gene matches: 4. The CDR3 consists of 14 residues.

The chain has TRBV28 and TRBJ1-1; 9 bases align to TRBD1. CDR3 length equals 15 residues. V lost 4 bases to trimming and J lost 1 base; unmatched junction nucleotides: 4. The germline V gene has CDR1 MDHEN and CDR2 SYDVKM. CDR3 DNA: TGTGCCAGCAGTTACAGGGGGCTGACGAACACTGAAGCTTTCTTT. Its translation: CASSYRGLTNTEAFF.

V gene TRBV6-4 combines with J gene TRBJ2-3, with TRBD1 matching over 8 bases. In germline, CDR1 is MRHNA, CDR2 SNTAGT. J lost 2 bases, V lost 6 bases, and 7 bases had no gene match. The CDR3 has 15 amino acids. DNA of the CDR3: TGTGCCAGCAGCGAGGGACAGGCATCCACAGATACGCAGTATTTT. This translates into CASSEGQASTDTQYF.

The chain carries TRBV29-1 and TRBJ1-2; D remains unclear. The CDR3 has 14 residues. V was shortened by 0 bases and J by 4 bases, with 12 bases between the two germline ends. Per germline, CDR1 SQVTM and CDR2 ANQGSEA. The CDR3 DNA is TGCAGCGTTGAAGATCTTCGGGCGGCCTATGGCTACACCTTC. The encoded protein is CSVEDLRAAYGYTF.